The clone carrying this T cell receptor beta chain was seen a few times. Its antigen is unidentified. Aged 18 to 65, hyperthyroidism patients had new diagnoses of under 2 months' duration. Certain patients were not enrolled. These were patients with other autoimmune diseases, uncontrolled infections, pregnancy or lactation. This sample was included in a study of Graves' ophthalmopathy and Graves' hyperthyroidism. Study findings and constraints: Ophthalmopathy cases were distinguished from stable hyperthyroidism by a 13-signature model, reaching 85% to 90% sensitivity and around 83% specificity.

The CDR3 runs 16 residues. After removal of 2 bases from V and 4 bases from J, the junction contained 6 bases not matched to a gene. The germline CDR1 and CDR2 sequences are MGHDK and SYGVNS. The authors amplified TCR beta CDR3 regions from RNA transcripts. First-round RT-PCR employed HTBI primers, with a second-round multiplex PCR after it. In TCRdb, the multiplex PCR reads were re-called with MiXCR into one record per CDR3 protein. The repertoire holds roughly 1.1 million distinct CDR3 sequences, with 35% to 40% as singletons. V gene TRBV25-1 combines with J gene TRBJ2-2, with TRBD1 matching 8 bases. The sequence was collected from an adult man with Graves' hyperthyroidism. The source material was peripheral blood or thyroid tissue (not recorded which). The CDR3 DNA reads TGTGCCAGCAGTGAACGCGAGACAGGGGCCACCGGGGAGCTGTTTTTT. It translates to CASSERETGATGELFF.